Detailed here is one TCR beta chain. Its antigen is still unknown. Base qualities are not recorded, but no much larger clone differs from it by a single base. The data originate from a study of T-cell memory formation after mild COVID-19 (dated by TCRdb to 2020 to 2023). Study-wide context: TCR sequence clusters from the two donors were largely donor specific. T-cell clones expanding and contracting after mild COVID-19 in two donors were tracked by longitudinal TCRalpha and TCRbeta repertoire sequencing. Two young, previously healthy adult volunteers, one female and one male, were included in the cohort.

The study at large found these results: Some responding clones were detected in pre-infection memory, suggesting pre-existing cross-reactive memory T cells joined the SARS-CoV-2 response. Only a couple of mild cases were covered by the study, and larger cohorts that include severe cases with pre-infection samples were considered necessary. The second-wave clones that peaked on day 37 were not confirmed to be SARS-CoV-2 specific. Contracting CD4+ clones turned up mainly in the CM and EM memory subsets, whereas EMRA was where CD8+ clones were enriched. Clones that contracted from day 15 to 85 showed balanced CD4/CD8 phenotypes, whereas a second wave of clones that expanded from day 15 to 37 leaned towards CD4+.

The sequencing machine was an Illumina NovaSeq 6000. cDNA libraries for TCRalpha and TCRbeta were prepared by 5'RACE using constant-segment primers, with sample barcodes and unique molecular identifiers added. Trizol reagent was used to extract RNA from every sample. The libraries were amplified in two PCR steps, and the second step added a second sample barcode and Illumina TruSeq adapters. Sequencing of the libraries was done on an Illumina NovaSeq, producing 2 x 150 bp paired-end reads. Regarding the original processing steps: With migec v1.2.7, reads were demultiplexed and then collapsed into UMI-guided consensus sequences. Using mixcr v2.1.11, UMI consensuses were aligned to TRA and TRB V and J templates and then assembled into clonotypes. Expanded or contracted clonotypes were those called significant by both edgeR and NoisET, with noise models trained on biological replicates. For edgeR calls, the cutoffs were a false discovery rate-adjusted p below 0.01 and a log2 fold-change threshold of 1. As an exploratory analysis of dynamics, max-normalized trajectories of the 1000 most abundant clonotypes were examined with PCA combined with hierarchical clustering. The CD4 or CD8 phenotype of responding clones was assigned using the separately sequenced CD4+ and CD8+ repertoires. The public reads were reanalyzed by TCRdb: fastp trimming at Q25, MiXCR alignment, in-frame beta chains only. A single entry per CDR3 protein holds the most common genes and DNA from its merged rows. The V and J calls here are based on TCRdb, not the publication. Recorded for this sample are approximately 500,000 distinct CDR3 sequences; 20% to 30% of them occurred a single time. The ten biggest clones cover roughly an eighth of the sample.

PBMCs were isolated by Ficoll-Paque density gradient centrifugation. The germline ends are 9 bases apart after V is trimmed by 1 base and J by 6 bases. The germline V gene gives CDR1 as SQVTM and CDR2 as ANQGSEA. From the cysteine through the phenylalanine, the CDR3 covers 13 amino acids. The sequence is cut down to CDR3 DNA, 39 bases in frame from base 1. This chain is built from TRBV29-1 and TRBJ2-2, with a weak D call of TRBD2 (5 bases match). The sequenced sample consisted of PBMCs or a T cell subset sorted from them (not recorded which). This TCR derives from an adult woman who had mild COVID-19 (a few samples of this study predate the infection). The sample titles of this study are shuffled in the database, so cell type and time point are left out; the donor was told from shared clones. The nucleotide sequence is TGCAGCGTTGAAGTGGGAGTCCCCGGGGAGCTGTTTTTT. Translated, it reads CSVEVGVPGELFF.